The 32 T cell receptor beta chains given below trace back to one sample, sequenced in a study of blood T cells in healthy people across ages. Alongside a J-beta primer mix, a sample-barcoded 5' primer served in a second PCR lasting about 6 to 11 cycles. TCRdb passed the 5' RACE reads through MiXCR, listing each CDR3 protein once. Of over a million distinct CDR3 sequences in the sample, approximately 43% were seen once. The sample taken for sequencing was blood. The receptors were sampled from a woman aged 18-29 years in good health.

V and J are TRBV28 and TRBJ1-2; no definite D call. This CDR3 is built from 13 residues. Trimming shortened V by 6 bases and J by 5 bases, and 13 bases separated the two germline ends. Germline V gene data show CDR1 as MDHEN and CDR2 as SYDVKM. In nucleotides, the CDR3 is TGTGCCAGCAGATTCGGACGGCTTTATGGCTACACCTTC. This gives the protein CASRFGRLYGYTF.

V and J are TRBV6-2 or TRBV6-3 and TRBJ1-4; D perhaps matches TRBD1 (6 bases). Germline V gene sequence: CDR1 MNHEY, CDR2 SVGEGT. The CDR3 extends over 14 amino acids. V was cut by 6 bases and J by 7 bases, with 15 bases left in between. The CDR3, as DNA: TGTGCCAGCAGCCTACTAGGGGGAGCTGAAAAACTGTTTTTT. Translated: CASSLLGGAEKLFF.

DNA for the CDR3: TGTGCCAGCAGTCCCGAGGCGGGGGGGCCCTATGAGCAGTTCTTC. Translation gives CASSPEAGGPYEQFF. The chain links TRBV6-5 to TRBJ2-1; 9 positions match TRBD2. Germline CDR1 reads MNHEY; CDR2 reads SVGAGI. The CDR3 runs to 15 residues. With 5 bases clipped from V and 8 bases from J, the junction kept 10 bases outside the gene matches.

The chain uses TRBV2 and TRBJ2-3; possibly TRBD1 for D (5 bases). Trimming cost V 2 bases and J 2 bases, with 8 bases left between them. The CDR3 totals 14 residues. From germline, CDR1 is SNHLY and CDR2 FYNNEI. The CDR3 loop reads CASSEWTHTDTQYF. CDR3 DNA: TGTGCCAGCAGTGAATGGACACACACAGATACGCAGTATTTT. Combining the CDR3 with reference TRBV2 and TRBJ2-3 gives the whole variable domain EPEVTQTPSHQVTQMGQEVILRCVPISNHLYFYWYRQILGQKVEFLVSFYNNEISEKSEIFDDQFSVERPDGSNFTLKIRSTKLEDSAMYFCASSEWTHTDTQYFGPGTRLTVL.

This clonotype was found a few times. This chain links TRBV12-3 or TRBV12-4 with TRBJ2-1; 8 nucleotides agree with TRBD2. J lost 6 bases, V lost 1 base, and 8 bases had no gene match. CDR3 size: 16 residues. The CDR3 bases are TGTGCCAGCAGTTTAGTCCGGGGGGGGTTTCTCAATGAGCAGTTCTTC. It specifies CASSLVRGGFLNEQFF.

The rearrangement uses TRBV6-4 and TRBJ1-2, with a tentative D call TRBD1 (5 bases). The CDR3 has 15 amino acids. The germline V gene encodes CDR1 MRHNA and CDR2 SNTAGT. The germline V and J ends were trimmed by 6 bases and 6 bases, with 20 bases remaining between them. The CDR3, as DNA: TGTGCCAGCAGCAGGACGGACACCCATTCGGATGGCTACACCTTC. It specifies CASSRTDTHSDGYTF.

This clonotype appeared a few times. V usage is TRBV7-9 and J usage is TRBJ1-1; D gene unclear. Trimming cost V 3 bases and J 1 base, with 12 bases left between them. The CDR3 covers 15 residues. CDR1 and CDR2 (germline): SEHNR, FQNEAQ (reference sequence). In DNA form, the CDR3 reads TGTGCCAGCAGCTTGGGCGAGACAAGGAACACTGAAGCTTTCTTT. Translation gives CASSLGETRNTEAFF.

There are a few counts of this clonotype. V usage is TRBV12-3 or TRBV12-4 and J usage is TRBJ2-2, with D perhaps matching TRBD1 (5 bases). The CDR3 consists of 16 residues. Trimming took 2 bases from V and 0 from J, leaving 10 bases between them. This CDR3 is CASSLWPRANTGELFF. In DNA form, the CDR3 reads TGTGCCAGCAGTTTATGGCCCAGGGCGAACACCGGGGAGCTGTTTTTT.

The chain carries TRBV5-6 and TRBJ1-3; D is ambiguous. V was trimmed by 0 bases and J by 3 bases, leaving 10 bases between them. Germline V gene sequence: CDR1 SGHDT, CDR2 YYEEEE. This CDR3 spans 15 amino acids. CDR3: CASSLGRALGNTIYF. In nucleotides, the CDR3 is TGTGCCAGCAGCTTGGGTAGAGCCCTTGGAAACACCATATATTTT.

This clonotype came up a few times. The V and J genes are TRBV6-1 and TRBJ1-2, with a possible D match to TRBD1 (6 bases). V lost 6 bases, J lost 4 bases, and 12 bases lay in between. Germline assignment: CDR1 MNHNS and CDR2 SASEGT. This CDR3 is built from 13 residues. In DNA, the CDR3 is TGTGCCAGCAGGAAACAGGGCTCCTATGGCTACACCTTC. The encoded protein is CASRKQGSYGYTF.

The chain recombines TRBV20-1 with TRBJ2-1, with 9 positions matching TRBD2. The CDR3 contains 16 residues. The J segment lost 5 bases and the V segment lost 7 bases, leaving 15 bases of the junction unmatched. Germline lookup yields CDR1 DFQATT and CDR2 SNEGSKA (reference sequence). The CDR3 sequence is CSVMTLGSGRNNEQFF. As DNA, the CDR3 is TGCAGTGTGATGACTCTGGGGAGCGGGAGGAACAATGAGCAGTTCTTC.

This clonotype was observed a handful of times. CDR3 amino acids: CASSPGQGPTTDTQYF. CDR3 DNA sequence: TGCGCCAGCAGCCCCGGACAGGGGCCTACCACAGATACGCAGTATTTT. The chain is built from TRBV4-3 and TRBJ2-3, with 9 bases fitting TRBD1. The germline CDR1 and CDR2 sequences are LGHNA and YSLEER. Unmatched junction bases numbered 7, after V lost 4 bases and J lost 2 bases. The CDR3 loop spans 16 amino acids.

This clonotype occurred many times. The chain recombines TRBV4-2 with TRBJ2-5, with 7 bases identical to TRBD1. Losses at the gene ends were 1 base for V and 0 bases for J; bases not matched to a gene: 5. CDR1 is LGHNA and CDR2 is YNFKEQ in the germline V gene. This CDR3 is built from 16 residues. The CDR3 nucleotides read TGTGCCAGCAGCCAAGGAAAAGGACAGGACCAAGAGACCCAGTACTTC. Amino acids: CASSQGKGQDQETQYF.

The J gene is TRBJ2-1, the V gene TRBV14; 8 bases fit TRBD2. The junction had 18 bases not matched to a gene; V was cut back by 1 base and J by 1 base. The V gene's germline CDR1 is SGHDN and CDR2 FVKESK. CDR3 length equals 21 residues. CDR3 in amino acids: CASSQVISGGPNRGSYNEQFF. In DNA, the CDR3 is TGTGCCAGCAGCCAAGTTATATCGGGAGGGCCTAACCGAGGATCCTACAATGAGCAGTTCTTC.

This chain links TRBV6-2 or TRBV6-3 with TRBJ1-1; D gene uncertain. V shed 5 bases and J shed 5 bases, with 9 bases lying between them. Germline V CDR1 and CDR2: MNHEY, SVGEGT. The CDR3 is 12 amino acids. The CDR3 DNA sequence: TGTGCCAGCAGTCCCCAAAGGACTGAAGCTTTCTTT. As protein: CASSPQRTEAFF.

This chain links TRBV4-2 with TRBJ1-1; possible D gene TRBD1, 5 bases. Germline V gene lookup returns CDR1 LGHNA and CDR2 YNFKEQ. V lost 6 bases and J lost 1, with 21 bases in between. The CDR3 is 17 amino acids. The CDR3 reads CASSPTGAAGRNTEAFF. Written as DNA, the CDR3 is TGTGCCAGCAGTCCAACCGGGGCGGCAGGCCGGAACACTGAAGCTTTCTTT.

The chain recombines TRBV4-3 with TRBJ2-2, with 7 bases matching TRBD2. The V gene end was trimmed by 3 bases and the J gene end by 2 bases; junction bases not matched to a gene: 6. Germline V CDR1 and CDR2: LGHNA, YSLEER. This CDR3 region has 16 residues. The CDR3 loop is CASSHGGLINTGELFF. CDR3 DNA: TGCGCCAGCAGCCACGGGGGACTAATTAACACCGGGGAGCTGTTTTTT.

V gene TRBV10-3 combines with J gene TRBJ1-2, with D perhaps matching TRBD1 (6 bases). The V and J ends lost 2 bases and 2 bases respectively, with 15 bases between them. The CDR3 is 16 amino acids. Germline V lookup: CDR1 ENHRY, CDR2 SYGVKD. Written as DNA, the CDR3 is TGTGCCATCAGTGAGGGTCAATGGGGGGCGAACTATGGCTACACCTTC. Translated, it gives CAISEGQWGANYGYTF.

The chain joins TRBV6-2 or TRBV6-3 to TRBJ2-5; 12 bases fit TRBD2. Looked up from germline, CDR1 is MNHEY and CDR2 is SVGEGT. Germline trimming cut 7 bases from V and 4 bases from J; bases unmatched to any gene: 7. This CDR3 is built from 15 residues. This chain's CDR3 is CASIGGLAGGETQYF. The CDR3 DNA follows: TGTGCCAGCATCGGGGGACTAGCGGGCGGAGAGACCCAGTACTTC.

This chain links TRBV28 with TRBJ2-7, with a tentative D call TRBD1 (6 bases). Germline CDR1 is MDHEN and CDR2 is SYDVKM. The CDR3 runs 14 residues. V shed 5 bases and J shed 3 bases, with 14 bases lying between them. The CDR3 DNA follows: TGTGCCAGCAGTCAGGGGACGGTATACTACGAGCAGTACTTC. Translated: CASSQGTVYYEQYF.

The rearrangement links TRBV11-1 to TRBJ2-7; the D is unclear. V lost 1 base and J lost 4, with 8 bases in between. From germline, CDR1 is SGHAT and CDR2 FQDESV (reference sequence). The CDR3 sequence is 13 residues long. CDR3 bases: TGTGCCAGCAGCTTAGGCAATGGTTACGAGCAGTACTTC. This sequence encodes CASSLGNGYEQYF.

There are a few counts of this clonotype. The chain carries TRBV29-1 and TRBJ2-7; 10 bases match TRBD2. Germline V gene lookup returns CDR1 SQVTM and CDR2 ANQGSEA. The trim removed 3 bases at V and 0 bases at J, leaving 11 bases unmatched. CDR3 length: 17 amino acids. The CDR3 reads CSVELPSGGVSSYEQYF. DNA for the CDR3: TGCAGCGTTGAGTTGCCTAGCGGGGGCGTTAGCTCCTACGAGCAGTACTTC.

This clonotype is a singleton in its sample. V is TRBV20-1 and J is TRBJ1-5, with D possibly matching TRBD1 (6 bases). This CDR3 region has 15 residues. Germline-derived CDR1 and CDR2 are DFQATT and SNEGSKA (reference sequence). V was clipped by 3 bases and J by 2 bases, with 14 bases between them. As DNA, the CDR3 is TGCAGTGCTAGGGGGGCCGCGGGTGGCAATCAGCCCCAGCATTTT. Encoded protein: CSARGAAGGNQPQHF.

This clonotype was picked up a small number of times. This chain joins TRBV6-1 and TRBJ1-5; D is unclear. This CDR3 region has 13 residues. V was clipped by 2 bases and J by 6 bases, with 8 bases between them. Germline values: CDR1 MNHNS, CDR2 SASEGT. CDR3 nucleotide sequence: TGTGCCAGCAGTGAAATGGTTCCTCAGCCCCAGCATTTT. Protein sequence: CASSEMVPQPQHF.

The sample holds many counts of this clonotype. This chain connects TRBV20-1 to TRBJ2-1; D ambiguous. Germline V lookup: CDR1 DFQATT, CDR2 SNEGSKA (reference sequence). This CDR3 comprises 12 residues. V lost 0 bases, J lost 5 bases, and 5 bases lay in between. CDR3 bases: TGCAGTGCTAGAGAGGTAAACAATGAGCAGTTCTTC. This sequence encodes CSAREVNNEQFF.

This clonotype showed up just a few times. The CDR3: CASSSPVGTGTENTEAFF. CDR3 bases: TGTGCCAGCAGCTCCCCAGTCGGTACCGGGACAGAGAACACTGAAGCTTTCTTT. The chain couples TRBV9 to TRBJ1-1, with 7 bases identical to TRBD1. CDR1 is SGDLS and CDR2 is YYNGEE in the germline V gene. V lost 4 bases to trimming and J lost 1 base; unmatched junction nucleotides: 16. CDR3 length equals 18 residues.

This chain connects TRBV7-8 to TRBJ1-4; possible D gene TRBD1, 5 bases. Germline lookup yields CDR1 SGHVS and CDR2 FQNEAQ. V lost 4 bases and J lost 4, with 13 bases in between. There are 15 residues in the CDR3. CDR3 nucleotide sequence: TGTGCCAGCAGCTCGGGCAGGGTTAATAATGAAAAACTGTTTTTT. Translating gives CASSSGRVNNEKLFF.

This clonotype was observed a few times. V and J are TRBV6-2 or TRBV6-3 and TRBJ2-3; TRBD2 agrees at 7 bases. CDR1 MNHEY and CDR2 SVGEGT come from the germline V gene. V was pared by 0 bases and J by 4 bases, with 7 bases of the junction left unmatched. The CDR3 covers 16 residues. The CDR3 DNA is TGTGCCAGCAGTTACTCTCCTAGCGGAGGGCCAGATACGCAGTATTTT. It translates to CASSYSPSGGPDTQYF.

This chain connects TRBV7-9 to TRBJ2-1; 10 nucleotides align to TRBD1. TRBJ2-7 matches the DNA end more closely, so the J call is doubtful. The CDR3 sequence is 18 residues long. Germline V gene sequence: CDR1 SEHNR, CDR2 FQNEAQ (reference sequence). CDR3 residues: CASSTRDRGSSSYNEQYF. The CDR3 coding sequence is TGTGCCAGCAGCACCCGGGACAGGGGTTCCAGCTCCTACAATGAGCAGTACTTC.

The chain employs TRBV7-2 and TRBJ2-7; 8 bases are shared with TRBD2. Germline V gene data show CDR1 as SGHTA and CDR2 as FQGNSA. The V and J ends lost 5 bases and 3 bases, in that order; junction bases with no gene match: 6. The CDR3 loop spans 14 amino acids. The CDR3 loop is CASSDGLALYEQYF. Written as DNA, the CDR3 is TGTGCCAGCAGCGACGGACTAGCCCTCTACGAGCAGTACTTC.

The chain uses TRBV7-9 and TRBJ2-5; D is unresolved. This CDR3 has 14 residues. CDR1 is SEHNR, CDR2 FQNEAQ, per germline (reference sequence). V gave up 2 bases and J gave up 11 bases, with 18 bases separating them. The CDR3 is CASSLSPAIKAQYF. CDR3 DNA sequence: TGTGCCAGCAGCTTATCCCCGGCCATTAAAGCGCAGTACTTC. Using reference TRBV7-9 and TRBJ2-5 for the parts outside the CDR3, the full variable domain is DTGVSQNPRHKITKRGQNVTFRCDPISEHNRLYWYRQTLGQGPEFLTYFQNEAQLEKSRLLSDRFSAERPKGSFSTLEIQRTEQGDSAMYLCASSLSPAIKAQYFGPGTRLLVL.

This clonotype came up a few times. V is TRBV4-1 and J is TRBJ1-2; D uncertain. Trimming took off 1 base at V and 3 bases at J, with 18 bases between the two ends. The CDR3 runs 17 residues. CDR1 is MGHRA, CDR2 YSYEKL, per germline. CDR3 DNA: TGCGCCAGCAGCCAAGTGGGTGCGGGTGGAGCAGACTATGGCTACACCTTC. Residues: CASSQVGAGGADYGYTF.